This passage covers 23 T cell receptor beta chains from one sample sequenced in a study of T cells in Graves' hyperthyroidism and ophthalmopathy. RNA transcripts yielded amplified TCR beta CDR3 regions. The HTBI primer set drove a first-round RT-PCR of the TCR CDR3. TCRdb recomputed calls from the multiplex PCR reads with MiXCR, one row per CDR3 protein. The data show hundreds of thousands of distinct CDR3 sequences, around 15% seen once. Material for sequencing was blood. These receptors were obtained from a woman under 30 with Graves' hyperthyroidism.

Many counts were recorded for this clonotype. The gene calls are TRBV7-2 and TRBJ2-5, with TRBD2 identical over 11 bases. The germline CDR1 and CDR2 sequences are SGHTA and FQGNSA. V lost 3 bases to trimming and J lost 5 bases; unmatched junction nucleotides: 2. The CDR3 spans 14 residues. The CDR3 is CASSLLAGGETQYF. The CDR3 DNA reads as TGTGCCAGCAGCTTGTTAGCGGGAGGGGAGACCCAGTACTTC.

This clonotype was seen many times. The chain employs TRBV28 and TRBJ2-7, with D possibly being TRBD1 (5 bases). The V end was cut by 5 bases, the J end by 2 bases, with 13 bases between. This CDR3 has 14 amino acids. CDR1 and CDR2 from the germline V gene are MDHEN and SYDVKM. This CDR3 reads CASSHRQPPYEQYF. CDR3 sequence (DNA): TGTGCCAGCAGTCACCGACAGCCTCCCTACGAGCAGTACTTC.

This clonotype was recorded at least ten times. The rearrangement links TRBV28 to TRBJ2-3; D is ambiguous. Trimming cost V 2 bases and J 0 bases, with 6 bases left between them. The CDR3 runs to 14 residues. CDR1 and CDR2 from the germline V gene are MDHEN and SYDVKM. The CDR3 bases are TGTGCCAGCAGTTTAAAGCCTAGCACAGATACGCAGTATTTT. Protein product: CASSLKPSTDTQYF.

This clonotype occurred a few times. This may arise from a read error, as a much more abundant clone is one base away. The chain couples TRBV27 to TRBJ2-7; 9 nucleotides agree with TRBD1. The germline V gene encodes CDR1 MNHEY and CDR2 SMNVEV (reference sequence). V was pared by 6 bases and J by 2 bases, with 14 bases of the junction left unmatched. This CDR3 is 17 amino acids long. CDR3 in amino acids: CASSLRLGTGSPYEQYF. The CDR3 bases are TGTGCCAGCAGCCTCCGATTGGGGACAGGGAGCCCCTACGAGCAGTACTTC.

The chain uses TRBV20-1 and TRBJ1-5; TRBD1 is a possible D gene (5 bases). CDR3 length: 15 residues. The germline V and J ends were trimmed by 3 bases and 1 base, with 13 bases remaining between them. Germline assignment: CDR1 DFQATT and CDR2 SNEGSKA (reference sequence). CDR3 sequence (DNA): TGCAGTGCTAGCCTCTCTGGGGCCAGCAATCAGCCCCAGCATTTT. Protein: CSASLSGASNQPQHF.

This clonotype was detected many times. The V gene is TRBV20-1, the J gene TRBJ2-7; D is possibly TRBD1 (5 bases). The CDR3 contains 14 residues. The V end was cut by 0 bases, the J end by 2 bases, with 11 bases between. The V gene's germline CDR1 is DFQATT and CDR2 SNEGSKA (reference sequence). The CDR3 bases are TGCAGTGCTAGAGATTTACAGGAACCCTACGAGCAGTACTTC. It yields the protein CSARDLQEPYEQYF.

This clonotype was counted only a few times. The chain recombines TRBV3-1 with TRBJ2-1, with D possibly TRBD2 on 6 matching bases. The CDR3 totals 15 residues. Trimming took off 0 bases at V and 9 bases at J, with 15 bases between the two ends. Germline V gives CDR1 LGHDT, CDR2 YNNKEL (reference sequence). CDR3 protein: CASSQDKDYPFEQFF. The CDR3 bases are TGTGCCAGCAGCCAAGATAAGGACTACCCGTTTGAGCAGTTCTTC.

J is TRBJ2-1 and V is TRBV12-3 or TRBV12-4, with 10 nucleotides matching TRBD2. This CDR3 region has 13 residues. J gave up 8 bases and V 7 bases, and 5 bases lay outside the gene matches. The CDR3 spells CASNSGRNYEQFF. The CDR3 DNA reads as TGTGCCAGCAATAGCGGGAGGAACTATGAGCAGTTCTTC.

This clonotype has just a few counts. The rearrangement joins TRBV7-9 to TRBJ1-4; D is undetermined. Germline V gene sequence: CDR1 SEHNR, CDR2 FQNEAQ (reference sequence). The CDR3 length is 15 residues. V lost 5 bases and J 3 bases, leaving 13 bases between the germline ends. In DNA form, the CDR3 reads TGTGCCAGCAGCGTGACACGAGCAGCTAATGAAAAACTGTTTTTT. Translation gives CASSVTRAANEKLFF.

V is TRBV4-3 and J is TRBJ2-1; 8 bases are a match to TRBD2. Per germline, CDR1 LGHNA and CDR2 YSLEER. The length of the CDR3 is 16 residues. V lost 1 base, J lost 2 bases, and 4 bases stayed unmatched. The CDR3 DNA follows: TGCGCCAGCAGCCAAGCGATTAGCGGGGCCTACAATGAGCAGTTCTTC. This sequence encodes CASSQAISGAYNEQFF.

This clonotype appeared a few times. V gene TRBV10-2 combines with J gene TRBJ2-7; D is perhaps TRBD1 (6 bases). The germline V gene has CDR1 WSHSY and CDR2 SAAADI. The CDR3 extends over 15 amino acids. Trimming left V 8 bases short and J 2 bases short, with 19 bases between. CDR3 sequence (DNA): TGCGCCAGCGCCAGGGGACGGGGCCGGGCCTACGAGCAGTACTTC. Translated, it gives CASARGRGRAYEQYF.

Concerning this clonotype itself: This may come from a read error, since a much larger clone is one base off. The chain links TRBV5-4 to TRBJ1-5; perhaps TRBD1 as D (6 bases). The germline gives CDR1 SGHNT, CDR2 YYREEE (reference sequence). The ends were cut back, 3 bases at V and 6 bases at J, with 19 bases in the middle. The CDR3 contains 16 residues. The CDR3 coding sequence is TGTGCCAGCAGCTCAGGGGCGGGAAAGGGCTTTCAGCCCCAGCATTTT. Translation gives CASSSGAGKGFQPQHF.

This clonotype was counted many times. CDR3 in DNA: TGTGCCAGCAGCGTAGATACGGGATTGGTGACCCAGTACTTC. Amino acids: CASSVDTGLVTQYF. The rearrangement uses TRBV9 and TRBJ2-5; the D gene is possibly TRBD2 (5 bases). V lost 0 bases and J lost 7, with 13 bases in between. The V gene's germline CDR1 is SGDLS and CDR2 YYNGEE. This CDR3 spans 14 amino acids.

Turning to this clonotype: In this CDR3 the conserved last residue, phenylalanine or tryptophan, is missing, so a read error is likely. The CDR3 nucleotides are TGCAGTGCTAGAGATCAGGGTAGGGGGGGCTACACCCTC. Encoded protein: CSARDQGRGGYTL. The chain joins TRBV20-1 to TRBJ1-2; possible D gene TRBD1, 6 bases. V was clipped by 0 bases and J by 8 bases, with 13 bases between them. The CDR3 is 13 amino acids. CDR1 and CDR2 from the germline V gene are DFQATT and SNEGSKA (reference sequence).

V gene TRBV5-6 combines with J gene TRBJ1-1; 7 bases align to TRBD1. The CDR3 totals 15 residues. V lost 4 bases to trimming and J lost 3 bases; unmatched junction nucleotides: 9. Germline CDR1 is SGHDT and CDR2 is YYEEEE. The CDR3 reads CASSRTRDRYTEAFF. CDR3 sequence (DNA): TGTGCCAGCAGCCGCACCCGGGACAGATACACTGAAGCTTTCTTT.

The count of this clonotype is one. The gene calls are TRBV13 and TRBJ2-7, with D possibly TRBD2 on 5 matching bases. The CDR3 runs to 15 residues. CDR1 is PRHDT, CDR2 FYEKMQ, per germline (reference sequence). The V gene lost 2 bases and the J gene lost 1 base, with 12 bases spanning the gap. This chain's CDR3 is CASSLSLAGSYEQYF. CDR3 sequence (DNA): TGTGCCAGCAGCTTATCTCTAGCTGGGTCCTACGAGCAGTACTTC.

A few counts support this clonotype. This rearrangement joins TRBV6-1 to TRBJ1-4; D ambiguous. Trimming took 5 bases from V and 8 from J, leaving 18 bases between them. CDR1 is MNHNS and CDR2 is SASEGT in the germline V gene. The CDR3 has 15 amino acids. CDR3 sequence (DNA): TGTGCCAGCAGTCCCGTATTGGGGTCGGTGGAAAAACTGTTTTTT. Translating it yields CASSPVLGSVEKLFF.

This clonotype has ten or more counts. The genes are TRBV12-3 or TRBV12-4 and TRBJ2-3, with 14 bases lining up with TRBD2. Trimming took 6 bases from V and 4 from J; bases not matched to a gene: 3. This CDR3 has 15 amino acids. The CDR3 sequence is CASRRLAGGADTQYF. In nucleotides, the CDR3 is TGTGCCAGCAGGCGACTAGCGGGAGGGGCAGATACGCAGTATTTT.

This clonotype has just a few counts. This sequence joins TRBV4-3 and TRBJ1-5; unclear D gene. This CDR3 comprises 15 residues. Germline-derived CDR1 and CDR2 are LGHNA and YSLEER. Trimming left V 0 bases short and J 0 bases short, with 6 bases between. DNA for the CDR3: TGCGCCAGCAGCCAAGATGTCAGTAGCAATCAGCCCCAGCATTTT. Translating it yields CASSQDVSSNQPQHF.

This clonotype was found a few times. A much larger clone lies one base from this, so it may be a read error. The CDR3 region is CASSPDGGRNTEAFF. In nucleotides, the CDR3 is TGTGCCAGCAGTCCCGACGGGGGACGGAACACTGAAGCTTTCTTT. The chain combines TRBV12-3 or TRBV12-4 with TRBJ1-1; a weak D match, TRBD1 (5 bases). Deletions cut 5 bases from V and 1 base from J, with 14 bases between. The CDR3 totals 15 residues.

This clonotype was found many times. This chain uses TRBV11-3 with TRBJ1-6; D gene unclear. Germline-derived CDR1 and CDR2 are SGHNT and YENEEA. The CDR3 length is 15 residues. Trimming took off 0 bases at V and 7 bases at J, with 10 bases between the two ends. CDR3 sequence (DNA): TGTGCCAGCAGCTTAGACGGGATTGTCAATTCACCCCTCCACTTT. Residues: CASSLDGIVNSPLHF.

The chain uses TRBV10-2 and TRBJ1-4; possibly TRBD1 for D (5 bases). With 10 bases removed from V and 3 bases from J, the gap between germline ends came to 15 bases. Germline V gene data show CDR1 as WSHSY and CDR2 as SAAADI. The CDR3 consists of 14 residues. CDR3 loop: CANLDRSPNEKLFF. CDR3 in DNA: TGCGCCAACCTCGACAGAAGTCCTAATGAAAAACTGTTTTTT.

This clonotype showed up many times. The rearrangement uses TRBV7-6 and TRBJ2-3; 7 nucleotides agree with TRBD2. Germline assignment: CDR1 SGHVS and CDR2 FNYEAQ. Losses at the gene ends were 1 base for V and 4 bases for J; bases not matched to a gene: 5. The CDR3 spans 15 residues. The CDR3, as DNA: TGTGCCAGCAGCTTAGGGACTAGTGTCGCAGATACGCAGTATTTT. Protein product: CASSLGTSVADTQYF.